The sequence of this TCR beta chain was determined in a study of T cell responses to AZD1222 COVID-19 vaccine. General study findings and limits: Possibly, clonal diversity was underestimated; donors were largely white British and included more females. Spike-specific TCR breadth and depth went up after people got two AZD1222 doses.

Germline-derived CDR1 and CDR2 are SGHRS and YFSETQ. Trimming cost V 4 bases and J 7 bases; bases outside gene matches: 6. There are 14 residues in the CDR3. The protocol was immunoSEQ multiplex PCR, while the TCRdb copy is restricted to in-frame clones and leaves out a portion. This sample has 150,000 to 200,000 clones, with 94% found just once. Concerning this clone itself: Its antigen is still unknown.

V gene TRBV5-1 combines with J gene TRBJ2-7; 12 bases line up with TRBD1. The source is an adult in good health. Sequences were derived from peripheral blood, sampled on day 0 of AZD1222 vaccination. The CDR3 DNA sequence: TGCGCCAGCAGCCAGGGACAGGGGGCTGGAGAGCAGTACTTC. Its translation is CASSQGQGAGEQYF.